This TCR beta chain was observed in a study of T cell changes during pregnancy in multiple sclerosis. TCRdb's copy holds only in-frame clones and misses some; the assay was immunoSEQ multiplex PCR. Of 45,000 to 55,000 clones listed, roughly 92% are singletons. This TCR derives from a female donor in good health, enrolled as a control in a pregnancy study. The specimen was CD4+ T cells from peripheral blood mononuclear cells, collected in the second trimester of pregnancy.

The CDR3 loop is CASRPGASGIYEQYF. The CDR3, as DNA: TGCGCCAGCAGACCGGGGGCTAGCGGGATCTACGAGCAGTACTTC. The V call is TRBV5-1, the J call TRBJ2-7; 9 nucleotides match TRBD2. The CDR3 runs 15 residues. In germline, CDR1 is SGHRS, CDR2 YFSETQ. V was pared by 5 bases and J by 3 bases, with 9 bases of the junction left unmatched.